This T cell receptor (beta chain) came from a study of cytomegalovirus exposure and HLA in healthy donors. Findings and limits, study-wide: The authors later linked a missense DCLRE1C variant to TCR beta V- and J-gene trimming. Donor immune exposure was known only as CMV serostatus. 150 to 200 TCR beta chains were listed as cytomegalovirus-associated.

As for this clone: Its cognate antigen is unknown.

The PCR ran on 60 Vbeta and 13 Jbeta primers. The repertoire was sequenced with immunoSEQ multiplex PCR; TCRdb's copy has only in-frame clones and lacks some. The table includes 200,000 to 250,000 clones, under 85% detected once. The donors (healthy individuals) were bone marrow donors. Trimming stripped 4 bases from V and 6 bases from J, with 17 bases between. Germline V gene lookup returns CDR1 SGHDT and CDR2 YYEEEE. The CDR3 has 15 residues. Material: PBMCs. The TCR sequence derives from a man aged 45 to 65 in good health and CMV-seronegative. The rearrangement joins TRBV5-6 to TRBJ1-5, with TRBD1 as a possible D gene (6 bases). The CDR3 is CASSPKAGAPQPQHF. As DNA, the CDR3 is TGTGCCAGCAGCCCTAAGGCGGGGGCGCCTCAGCCCCAGCATTTT.